Following are 13 T cell receptor beta chains from one sample sequenced in a study of shared clonotypes between healthy human individuals. TCRdb's copy holds only in-frame clones and misses some; the assay was immunoSEQ multiplex PCR. The data hold around 600,000 clones, with roughly 97% observed a single time. Sequencing was performed on naive CD4+ T cells sorted from blood. Subset given: CD45RA+ positively selected. Every receptor here comes from a young woman in good health.

The J gene is TRBJ1-1, the V gene TRBV28, with D hard to call. Per the germline V gene, CDR1 is MDHEN and CDR2 is SYDVKM. V dropped 6 bases and J dropped 4 bases, with 9 bases sitting between them. The CDR3 sequence is 12 residues long. CDR3 protein: CASSPLITEAFF. As DNA, the CDR3 is TGTGCCAGCAGCCCACTGATCACTGAAGCTTTCTTT.

The chain employs TRBV12-5 and TRBJ2-1; D gene uncertain. Trimming stripped 4 bases from V and 3 bases from J, with 22 bases between. The CDR3 spans 18 residues. CDR1 is LGHNT and CDR2 is FRNRAP in the germline V gene. Written as DNA, the CDR3 is TGTGCTAGTGGTTCCTCGCCGCGGCGTATGCCCAACTACAATGAGCAGTTCTTC. It translates to CASGSSPRRMPNYNEQFF.

V and J are TRBV2 and TRBJ2-2; TRBD1 agrees at 7 bases. V gave up 6 bases and J gave up 7 bases; unmatched junction bases: 14. CDR3 size: 16 residues. CDR1 is SNHLY, CDR2 FYNNEI, per germline. CDR3 sequence reads: CASRAPSRQGIGELFF. The CDR3 DNA is TGTGCCAGCAGGGCCCCGTCGAGACAGGGTATCGGGGAGCTGTTTTTT. Filled out from reference TRBV2 and TRBJ2-2, the complete variable domain reads EPEVTQTPSHQVTQMGQEVILRCVPISNHLYFYWYRQILGQKVEFLVSFYNNEISEKSEIFDDQFSVERPDGSNFTLKIRSTKLEDSAMYFCASRAPSRQGIGELFFGEGSRLTVL.

J is TRBJ2-7 and V is TRBV7-9; D remains ambiguous. The V gene's germline CDR1 is SEHNR and CDR2 FQNEAQ (reference sequence). This CDR3 spans 12 amino acids. Trimming removed 2 bases at V and 4 bases at J, with 6 bases between. CDR3 DNA: TGTGCCAGCAGCTTAAGAGGTTACGAGCAGTACTTC. This codes for CASSLRGYEQYF.

The chain has TRBV28 and TRBJ2-7; no clear D gene. CDR1 MDHEN and CDR2 SYDVKM come from the germline V gene. V lost 3 bases and J 0 bases, leaving 6 bases between the germline ends. This CDR3 has 13 amino acids. The CDR3 spells CASSLLNSYEQYF. The CDR3 coding sequence is TGTGCCAGCAGTTTGCTCAACTCCTACGAGCAGTACTTC.

CDR3 coding DNA: TGTGCCAGTAGTTCTTCTAGCGGACCTAGCACAGATACGCAGTATTTT. Translating it yields CASSSSSGPSTDTQYF. This chain links TRBV19 with TRBJ2-3; 7 positions match TRBD2. Germline loops: CDR1 LNHDA, CDR2 SQIVND (reference sequence). V gave up 5 bases and J gave up 0 bases; unmatched junction bases: 8. This CDR3 is 16 amino acids long.

This clone was seen only once. The CDR3 region has the DNA TGTGCCAGTAAACCACGAACGGTGAACACTGAAGCTTTCTTT. Translation: CASKPRTVNTEAFF. The V call is TRBV19, the J call TRBJ1-1; no clear D gene. This CDR3 region has 14 residues. With 7 bases removed from V and 0 bases from J, the gap between germline ends came to 12 bases. Germline V CDR1 and CDR2: LNHDA, SQIVND (reference sequence).

V is TRBV6-1 and J is TRBJ1-6, with D possibly TRBD1 on 5 matching bases. The V end was cut by 2 bases, the J end by 7 bases, with 12 bases between. The germline CDR1 and CDR2 sequences are MNHNS and SASEGT. The CDR3 spans 15 residues. CDR3: CASSEIGGVNSPLHF. The CDR3 bases are TGTGCCAGCAGTGAAATCGGAGGGGTCAATTCACCCCTCCACTTT.

J is TRBJ2-1 and V is TRBV27, with 11 bases aligning to TRBD2. This CDR3 contains 19 residues. The V gene end was trimmed by 8 bases and the J gene end by 0 bases; junction bases not matched to a gene: 15. Per the germline V gene, CDR1 is MNHEY and CDR2 is SMNVEV (reference sequence). CDR3 protein: CASVFRLAGPKSSYNEQFF. CDR3 DNA sequence: TGTGCCAGCGTGTTTAGACTAGCGGGGCCGAAAAGCTCCTACAATGAGCAGTTCTTC.

V and J are TRBV7-2 and TRBJ1-2, with 12 bases matching TRBD1. The CDR3 consists of 16 residues. Trimming at V came to 5 bases and at J to 13 bases, leaving 17 bases not matched to a gene. Per germline, CDR1 SGHTA and CDR2 FQGNSA. CDR3 bases: TGTGCCAGCAGCCCTGCCCCGGCGGGACAGGGGGCCGCTTGCACCTTC. It is translated as CASSPAPAGQGAACTF. Combining the CDR3 with reference TRBV7-2 and TRBJ1-2 gives the whole variable domain GAGVSQSPSNKVTEKGKDVELRCDPISGHTALYWYRQSLGQGLEFLIYFQGNSAPDKSGLPSDRFSAERTGGSVSTLTIQRTQQEDSAVYLCASSPAPAGQGAACTFGSGTRLTVV.

The chain uses TRBV6-5 and TRBJ1-2; D might be TRBD1 (5 bases). The length of the CDR3 is 12 residues. The germline V gene encodes CDR1 MNHEY and CDR2 SVGAGI. V lost 5 bases to trimming and J lost 8 bases, with 12 bases between them. This CDR3 reads CASSPQGGGYTF. CDR3 DNA: TGTGCCAGCAGTCCTCAGGGAGGCGGCTACACCTTC.

The chain joins TRBV2 to TRBJ2-1; D possibly corresponds to TRBD1 (5 bases). In germline, CDR1 is SNHLY, CDR2 FYNNEI. The CDR3 length is 14 residues. V was clipped by 5 bases and J by 9 bases, with 17 bases between them. CDR3 in DNA: TGTGCCAGCAGTTCTTTGGGGCCGCCGAGTGAGCAGTTCTTC. Translation gives CASSSLGPPSEQFF.

This chain connects TRBV2 to TRBJ2-3, with 7 bases identical to TRBD2. V lost 8 bases, J lost 0 bases, and 5 bases stayed unmatched. Germline V gene data show CDR1 as SNHLY and CDR2 as FYNNEI. There are 14 residues in the CDR3. The CDR3 loop reads CASQRESSTDTQYF. The DNA of the CDR3 is TGTGCCAGCCAGCGGGAATCTAGCACAGATACGCAGTATTTT.